These 6 T cell receptor beta chains were sequenced from one sample in a study of shared clonotypes between healthy human individuals. Sequencing used immunoSEQ multiplex PCR; TCRdb keeps in-frame clones, though not all of them. The repertoire holds around 2,000,000 clones, with roughly 94% as singletons. Terminally differentiated effector memory CD45RA+ cells were excluded from the naive CD8 cells, which were CD45RO-negative and positively selected for CCR7. Sequenced sample: naive CD8+ T cells sorted from blood. Receptors were obtained from a man younger than 35 in good health.

This chain uses TRBV9 with TRBJ1-1; 10 positions agree with TRBD1. Trimming cost V 2 bases and J 3 bases; bases outside gene matches: 7. The CDR3 totals 16 residues. In germline, CDR1 is SGDLS, CDR2 YYNGEE. The CDR3 DNA reads TGTGCCAGCAGCGTGGCGACCGGGACAGGGGACACTGAAGCTTTCTTT. Translation: CASSVATGTGDTEAFF.

The chain employs TRBV9 and TRBJ2-2; a weak D match, TRBD1 (5 bases). The V end was cut by 3 bases, the J end by 0 bases, with 9 bases between. The CDR3 length is 15 residues. Per the germline V gene, CDR1 is SGDLS and CDR2 is YYNGEE. The CDR3 reads CASSDGHSNTGELFF. CDR3 DNA: TGTGCCAGCAGCGATGGACACTCGAACACCGGGGAGCTGTTTTTT.

The chain recombines TRBV4-1 with TRBJ2-7; no reliable D call. The CDR3 covers 14 residues. With 0 bases removed from V and 3 bases from J, the gap between germline ends came to 9 bases. The germline V gene has CDR1 MGHRA and CDR2 YSYEKL. The CDR3 protein is CASSQEGWLYEQYF. CDR3 DNA: TGCGCCAGCAGCCAAGAGGGATGGCTCTACGAGCAGTACTTC.

The chain combines TRBV9 with TRBJ2-7; 11 bases align to TRBD2. V gave up 3 bases and J gave up 3 bases; unmatched junction bases: 5. CDR1 is SGDLS, CDR2 YYNGEE, per germline. The CDR3 runs 15 residues. The CDR3 protein is CASSAKTSGDYEQYF. The CDR3 nucleotides read TGTGCCAGCAGCGCTAAGACTAGCGGGGACTACGAGCAGTACTTC.

V gene TRBV7-6 combines with J gene TRBJ2-7; a weak D match, TRBD1 (5 bases). CDR3 length equals 11 residues. Trimming stripped 2 bases from V and 11 bases from J, with 10 bases between. The V gene's germline CDR1 is SGHVS and CDR2 FNYEAQ. In DNA form, the CDR3 reads TGTGCCAGCAGCTTACAGGGCGATAAGTACTTC. It encodes CASSLQGDKYF. The full variable domain, completed using reference TRBV7-6 and TRBJ2-7, is GAGVSQSPRYKVTKRGQDVALRCDPISGHVSLYWYRQALGQGPEFLTYFNYEAQQDKSGLPNDRFSAERPEGSISTLTIQRTEQRDSAMYRCASSLQGDKYFGPGTRLTVT.

The chain is built from TRBV19 and TRBJ2-7; possible D gene TRBD1, 5 bases. The CDR3 loop spans 15 amino acids. V dropped 5 bases and J dropped 2 bases, with 16 bases sitting between them. CDR1 is LNHDA and CDR2 is SQIVND in the germline V gene (reference sequence). The CDR3 sequence is CASSARDRATYEQYF. DNA for the CDR3: TGTGCCAGTAGTGCCAGGGATAGGGCGACCTACGAGCAGTACTTC.